One and the same sample provided the 32 T cell receptor beta chains below, sequenced in a study of post-analysis software for immune sequencing data. Study observations and caveats: Five or six TRBV segments, TRBV5-6, TRBV5-1 and TRBV20-1 among them, were found more frequent in patients than controls.

The TCR beta cDNA libraries contained unique molecular identifiers. MiXCR, run by TCRdb on the PCR reads, gives a single entry per CDR3 protein. The table lists about 460,000 distinct CDR3 sequences, approximately 45% of them singletons, with roughly an eighth in the top ten. Their recognized antigens are unknown. The sample was blood. These receptors were taken from a girl between 5 and 17 years old with multiple sclerosis.

This clonotype appeared once. V gene TRBV7-2 combines with J gene TRBJ2-2, with TRBD1 identical over 7 bases. Per germline, CDR1 SGHTA and CDR2 FQGNSA. The CDR3 has 14 amino acids. V dropped 8 bases and J dropped 5; count of bases not matched to a gene: 8. The DNA for the CDR3 is TGTGCCAGCCGAAGAACAGGGGTTACCGGGGAGCTGTTTTTT. This gives the protein CASRRTGVTGELFF.

The chain recombines TRBV7-6 with TRBJ2-5, with D possibly being TRBD2 (6 bases). This CDR3 has 15 residues. CDR1 is SGHVS and CDR2 is FNYEAQ in the germline V gene. Trimming shortened V by 4 bases and J by 14 bases, and 26 bases separated the two germline ends. The CDR3 here is CASSWEVWGDYEHYF. CDR3 nucleotides: TGTGCCAGCAGCTGGGAGGTCTGGGGTGACTACGAGCACTACTTC. Variable domain in full (rest from reference TRBV7-6 and TRBJ2-5): GAGVSQSPRYKVTKRGQDVALRCDPISGHVSLYWYRQALGQGPEFLTYFNYEAQQDKSGLPNDRFSAERPEGSISTLTIQRTEQRDSAMYRCASSWEVWGDYEHYFGPGTRLLVL.

The chain employs TRBV20-1 and TRBJ2-3; 7 bases line up with TRBD1. This CDR3 is 15 amino acids long. The ends lost 5 bases at V and 0 bases at J; junction bases unmatched: 8. Germline V CDR1 and CDR2: DFQATT, SNEGSKA (reference sequence). The CDR3: CSADRRQGSTDTQYF. The CDR3 region has the DNA TGCAGTGCTGACCGACGACAGGGCAGCACAGATACGCAGTATTTT.

About this clonotype: This may come from a read error, since a much larger clone is one base off. The gene calls are TRBV13 and TRBJ1-1; the match to TRBD1 covers 8 bases. V lost 4 bases and J lost 7; bases outside the gene matches: 11. The CDR3 is 15 residues long. Germline CDR1 reads PRHDT; CDR2 reads FYEKMQ (reference sequence). This CDR3 is CASSSGPTGGGEAFF. In DNA, the CDR3 is TGTGCCAGCAGCTCGGGCCCCACAGGGGGTGGTGAAGCTTTCTTT.

The chain employs TRBV20-1 and TRBJ2-1; no definite D call. V dropped 6 bases and J dropped 7 bases, with 13 bases sitting between them. The CDR3 contains 12 residues. Looked up from germline, CDR1 is DFQATT and CDR2 is SNEGSKA (reference sequence). This chain's CDR3 is CSAPASWNEQFF. Here the CDR3 DNA reads TGCAGTGCCCCCGCTAGTTGGAATGAGCAGTTCTTC.

The chain is built from TRBV7-2 and TRBJ2-2; possible D gene TRBD2, 6 bases. The V gene lost 2 bases and the J gene lost 9 bases, with 13 bases spanning the gap. CDR1 and CDR2 (germline): SGHTA, FQGNSA. The CDR3 sequence is 14 residues long. The CDR3: CASSLSSGPRELFF. In DNA, the CDR3 is TGTGCCAGCAGCTTAAGTAGCGGACCCAGGGAGCTGTTTTTT. Variable domain in full (rest from reference TRBV7-2 and TRBJ2-2): GAGVSQSPSNKVTEKGKDVELRCDPISGHTALYWYRQSLGQGLEFLIYFQGNSAPDKSGLPSDRFSAERTGGSVSTLTIQRTQQEDSAVYLCASSLSSGPRELFFGEGSRLTVL.

A word on this clonotype: The junction shows a germline mismatch at one end, possibly a read error. The chain uses TRBV6-1 and TRBJ1-1, with 12 bases fitting TRBD1. The CDR3 totals 15 residues. Per the germline V gene, CDR1 is MNHNS and CDR2 is SASEGT. The CDR3 bases are TGTGCCGGCAGTTCCGGGACAGGGGGCAGGACTGAAGCTTTCTTT. It specifies CAGSSGTGGRTEAFF.

Only a few counts were recorded for this clonotype. V gene TRBV4-1 combines with J gene TRBJ1-5; no clear D. The germline V and J ends were trimmed by 5 bases and 4 bases, with 12 bases remaining between them. CDR3 size: 14 residues. The germline V gene encodes CDR1 MGHRA and CDR2 YSYEKL. CDR3 region: CASSGLANNQPQHF. CDR3 nucleotides: TGCGCCAGCAGCGGTCTAGCGAATAATCAGCCCCAGCATTTT.

This sequence joins TRBV4-1 and TRBJ2-7; no definite D call. Trimming stripped 1 base from V and 2 bases from J, with 9 bases between. Germline assignment: CDR1 MGHRA and CDR2 YSYEKL. The CDR3 spans 14 residues. The CDR3 DNA sequence: TGCGCCAGCAGCCAAGGGCCCTCGACCTACGAGCAGTACTTC. Translation: CASSQGPSTYEQYF.

This clonotype occurred a few times. The chain joins TRBV20-1 to TRBJ2-7, with TRBD1 as a possible D gene (6 bases). CDR3 length equals 15 residues. Per germline, CDR1 DFQATT and CDR2 SNEGSKA (reference sequence). Trimming took 0 bases from V and 8 from J, leaving 20 bases between them. The DNA for the CDR3 is TGCAGTGCTAGAGATGAGACAGGCCCGGGGCCTAAGCAGTACTTC. It yields the protein CSARDETGPGPKQYF.

The chain combines TRBV12-3 or TRBV12-4 with TRBJ1-6; D remains unclear. This CDR3 is built from 12 residues. Trimming took 0 bases from V and 9 from J, leaving 3 bases between them. The CDR3 nucleotides read TGTGCCAGCAGTTTAGCAACTTCACCCCTCCACTTT. This sequence encodes CASSLATSPLHF.

The J gene is TRBJ2-7, the V gene TRBV20-1; 7 bases fit TRBD1. The CDR3 has 14 amino acids. After removal of 5 bases from V and 1 base from J, the junction contained 8 bases not matched to a gene. Looked up from germline, CDR1 is DFQATT and CDR2 is SNEGSKA (reference sequence). For the CDR3, the DNA is TGCAGTGCTGTTGGGACAGCCATTTCCTACGAGCAGTACTTC. It specifies CSAVGTAISYEQYF.

The table lists this clonotype with a count of one. The chain is built from TRBV9 and TRBJ2-5; 16 bases agree with TRBD2. The CDR3 contains 15 residues. Trimming cost V 3 bases and J 5 bases; bases outside gene matches: 1. Germline V CDR1 and CDR2: SGDLS, YYNGEE. CDR3 residues: CASSAGLAGGETQYF. The CDR3 DNA sequence: TGTGCCAGCAGCGCGGGACTAGCGGGAGGGGAGACCCAGTACTTC.

The V and J genes are TRBV12-3 or TRBV12-4 and TRBJ1-2; 10 bases map to TRBD1. V shed 3 bases, J shed 6 bases, and the junction held 4 bases outside the gene matches. CDR3 length: 14 residues. The CDR3 DNA follows: TGTGCCAGCAGTTTGGTGACAGGGGGCGATGGCTACACCTTC. Residues: CASSLVTGGDGYTF.

This clonotype was detected only a few times. The V and J genes are TRBV28 and TRBJ2-7; D remains ambiguous. Trimming took off 3 bases at V and 2 bases at J, with 14 bases between the two ends. The CDR3 runs to 15 residues. Germline assignment: CDR1 MDHEN and CDR2 SYDVKM. The CDR3 reads CASSLAGGLAYEQYF. In DNA form, the CDR3 reads TGTGCCAGCAGTTTGGCTGGCGGCCTCGCCTACGAGCAGTACTTC.

This clonotype was detected a few times. The J gene is TRBJ2-7, the V gene TRBV29-1; 9 positions agree with TRBD2. From germline, CDR1 is SQVTM and CDR2 ANQGSEA. J gave up 7 bases and V 1 base, and 8 bases lay outside the gene matches. This CDR3 is 14 amino acids long. CDR3: CSVEARLAGKEQYF. The CDR3 region has the DNA TGCAGCGTTGAAGCTCGGCTAGCGGGGAAGGAGCAGTACTTC.

CDR3 nucleotides: TGTGCCAGCAGCCAAGATTGGTCATCAAAAAACATTCAGTACTTC. It codes for CASSQDWSSKNIQYF. This chain connects TRBV4-2 to TRBJ2-4, with D uncertain. Germline V lookup: CDR1 LGHNA, CDR2 YNFKEQ. V was clipped by 0 bases and J by 4 bases, with 10 bases between them. The CDR3 length is 15 residues.

Only one count was recorded for this clonotype. This chain connects TRBV6-5 to TRBJ2-1; TRBD2 matches at 7 bases. The J segment lost 6 bases and the V segment lost 0 bases, leaving 17 bases of the junction unmatched. Germline assignment: CDR1 MNHEY and CDR2 SVGAGI. This CDR3 is 19 amino acids long. The CDR3 DNA reads as TGTGCCAGCAGTTACTCGAATTTTGCATCCCGGACTAGAGCCAATGAGCAGTTCTTC. Amino acid sequence: CASSYSNFASRTRANEQFF.

V and J are TRBV4-1 and TRBJ1-1; weak D call: TRBD1 (5 bases). Trimming took 4 bases from V and 8 from J, leaving 20 bases between them. The CDR3 is 15 residues long. Per germline, CDR1 MGHRA and CDR2 YSYEKL. CDR3 region: CASSPYTTVNYEAFF. In nucleotides, the CDR3 is TGCGCCAGCAGCCCATACACGACAGTTAACTACGAAGCTTTCTTT.

The chain uses TRBV3-1 and TRBJ1-2; 8 nucleotides agree with TRBD1. The CDR3 is 16 amino acids. CDR1 LGHDT and CDR2 YNNKEL come from the germline V gene (reference sequence). Germline trimming cut 3 bases from V and 4 bases from J; bases unmatched to any gene: 10. CDR3 loop: CASSQRTGSLGYGYTF. The CDR3 bases are TGTGCCAGCAGCCAGAGGACAGGGTCGTTAGGCTATGGCTACACCTTC.

CDR3 amino acids: CATSAGTSGSTDTQYF. CDR3 DNA sequence: TGTGCCACCTCAGCCGGGACTAGCGGGAGTACAGATACGCAGTATTTT. V is TRBV27 and J is TRBJ2-3; TRBD2 matches 14 bases. This CDR3 has 16 amino acids. Germline CDR1 reads MNHEY; CDR2 reads SMNVEV (reference sequence). With V trimmed by 10 bases and J by 3 bases, 9 bases remained unmatched.

The CDR3 bases are TGCAGTGCCCCCGAGATGGCCGGGCAGCCCCAGCATTTT. Protein sequence: CSAPEMAGQPQHF. V gene TRBV20-1 combines with J gene TRBJ1-5; D is unresolved. Trimming left V 6 bases short and J 7 bases short, with 16 bases between. Germline V gene data show CDR1 as DFQATT and CDR2 as SNEGSKA (reference sequence). CDR3 length: 13 residues.

There are a few counts of this clonotype. The chain links TRBV29-1 to TRBJ2-3, with 7 positions matching TRBD1. Germline V gene sequence: CDR1 SQVTM, CDR2 ANQGSEA. V lost 4 bases, J lost 2 bases, and 15 bases stayed unmatched. The CDR3 extends over 17 amino acids. The CDR3 nucleotides are TGCAGCGTTGGAGAGACAGGGCGCCGGTTCCTCACAGATACGCAGTATTTT. Translation gives CSVGETGRRFLTDTQYF.

This sequence joins TRBV19 and TRBJ2-1; D unresolved. The CDR3 sequence is 15 residues long. CDR1 LNHDA and CDR2 SQIVND come from the germline V gene (reference sequence). The ends were cut back, 5 bases at V and 3 bases at J, with 14 bases in the middle. DNA of the CDR3: TGTGCCAGTAGTCCCCTCGCCCGCTTCTACAATGAGCAGTTCTTC. Translating it yields CASSPLARFYNEQFF.

This CDR3 is CASSSQISRVTTNEKLFF. In nucleotides, the CDR3 is TGTGCCAGCAGCTCGCAGATTTCAAGGGTGACCACTAATGAAAAACTGTTTTTT. The rearrangement uses TRBV7-9 and TRBJ1-4; no clear D. V was pared by 4 bases and J by 2 bases, with 20 bases between. CDR3 length: 18 amino acids. CDR1 SEHNR and CDR2 FQNEAQ come from the germline V gene (reference sequence).

This chain connects TRBV9 to TRBJ1-3; 8 bases line up with TRBD1. Germline V gene data show CDR1 as SGDLS and CDR2 as YYNGEE. Trimming cost V 2 bases and J 0 bases; bases outside gene matches: 10. This CDR3 contains 18 residues. The CDR3 sequence is CASSVLPTGANSGNTIYF. CDR3 coding DNA: TGTGCCAGCAGCGTCCTCCCGACAGGGGCAAACTCTGGAAACACCATATATTTT.

The chain has TRBV7-2 and TRBJ2-3; 12 positions agree with TRBD2. Germline values: CDR1 SGHTA, CDR2 FQGNSA. The CDR3 length is 17 residues. V was clipped by 5 bases and J by 2 bases; unmatched bases: 8. The CDR3 is CASSLNLAGGNTDTQYF. The CDR3 nucleotides read TGTGCCAGCAGCCTGAATCTAGCGGGAGGGAACACAGATACGCAGTATTTT.

This clonotype was detected only a few times. The V call is TRBV10-1, the J call TRBJ2-5; 7 bases agree with TRBD1. Germline V gene sequence: CDR1 WNHNN, CDR2 SYGVQD (reference sequence). With V trimmed by 2 bases and J by 5 bases, 8 bases remained unmatched. CDR3 length equals 15 residues. The DNA of the CDR3 is TGCGCCAGCAGTGAGACAGGGGTGGCCATGGAGACCCAGTACTTC. It specifies CASSETGVAMETQYF.

The gene calls are TRBV7-2 and TRBJ2-3; D ambiguous. Germline CDR1 is SGHTA and CDR2 is FQGNSA. Trimming cost V 2 bases and J 2 bases, with 11 bases left between them. The CDR3 covers 15 residues. The CDR3 region is CASSLLGQITDTQYF. DNA for the CDR3: TGTGCCAGCAGCTTACTAGGGCAGATCACAGATACGCAGTATTTT.

The chain employs TRBV5-1 and TRBJ2-1, with 7 bases aligning to TRBD2. Germline V gene lookup returns CDR1 SGHRS and CDR2 YFSETQ. J was trimmed by 4 bases and V by 3 bases; bases with no gene match: 10. The CDR3 extends over 16 amino acids. The CDR3 DNA sequence: TGCGCCAGCAGCTCTAGGGAAGGGAGGGAATACAATGAGCAGTTCTTC. This encodes CASSSREGREYNEQFF. The variable domain in full, completed from reference TRBV5-1 and TRBJ2-1, reads KAGVTQTPRYLIKTRGQQVTLSCSPISGHRSVSWYQQTPGQGLQFLFEYFSETQRNKGNFPGRFSGRQFSNSRSEMNVSTLELGDSALYLCASSSREGREYNEQFFGPGTRLTVL.

CDR3 sequence reads: CASSQDVQGNSPLHF. The CDR3 DNA reads as TGCGCCAGCAGCCAAGACGTACAGGGGAATTCACCCCTCCACTTT. The chain has TRBV4-3 and TRBJ1-6, with 7 bases aligning to TRBD1. Trimming at V came to 0 bases and at J to 7 bases, leaving 3 bases not matched to a gene. This CDR3 has 15 residues. The germline V gene encodes CDR1 LGHNA and CDR2 YSLEER.

The chain couples TRBV6-5 to TRBJ2-7; 8 nucleotides agree with TRBD2. After removal of 2 bases from V and 3 bases from J, the junction contained 9 bases not matched to a gene. In germline, CDR1 is MNHEY, CDR2 SVGAGI. The CDR3 extends over 16 amino acids. CDR3: CASSYGGGGRLYEQYF. The CDR3 DNA reads TGTGCCAGCAGTTACGGGGGTGGCGGGAGGCTCTACGAGCAGTACTTC.